The source of this T cell receptor (beta chain) is a study of T-cell reconstitution after alpha-beta-depleted transplantation in children. CDR1 LGHDT and CDR2 YNNKEL come from the germline V gene (reference sequence). The CDR3 loop spans 16 amino acids. V lost 5 bases, J lost 4 bases, and 10 bases stayed unmatched. Only a few counts were recorded for this clonotype. What it recognizes is unknown. Unique molecular identifiers were incorporated into the prepared TCRbeta library. Each CDR3 protein gets one entry after TCRdb re-called the PCR reads with MiXCR. Of 670,000 or so distinct CDR3 sequences detected, about an eighth appear once; the ten largest clones hold about 0.77%. General study findings and limits: In some patients, recipient T cells and intrathymic progenitors surviving conditioning explained high day-60 diversity. T-cell counts and diversity at one year following transplant were attributed mainly to newly produced T cells. There were reportedly several hundred expanded graft clones from which alpha-beta T cells came about two months after transplant.

The V call is TRBV3-1, the J call TRBJ2-2; TRBD1 matches at 7 bases. The source was PBMCs, collected before TCRalphabeta/CD19-depleted stem cell transplant. The receptor was derived from a girl aged 2 to 9 with congenital amegakaryocytic thrombocytopenia, due to receive a stem cell transplant. The CDR3 DNA sequence: TGTGCCAGCAGCGAGGGGGCTACTGCAATCACCGGGGAGCTGTTTTTT. This codes for CASSEGATAITGELFF.